The 3 T cell receptor beta chains below were found in one sample sequenced in a study of T cells expressing NK-cell markers. TCRdb reprocessed the 5' RACE reads; each CDR3 protein has one entry and no DNA is given. This listing includes about 550,000 distinct CDR3 sequences. Sequencing was performed on blood T cells: a sorted CD56 or NKG2C T cell subset, CD4+ or CD8+ T cells, or bulk PBMC T cells (not recorded which). Receptors originate from a man between 18 and 35 years old in good health.

The chain combines TRBV25-1 with TRBJ2-7; TCRdb names TRBD2, which stays unverified in the absence of DNA. This CDR3 is built from 14 residues. Germline V CDR1 and CDR2: MGHDK, SYGVNS. The CDR3 sequence is CASSDLAGPYEQYF.

The chain carries TRBV29-1 and TRBJ2-7; TCRdb's D gene call, TRBD2, goes unchecked for lack of DNA. The CDR3 has 15 amino acids. From germline, CDR1 is SQVTM and CDR2 ANQGSEA. CDR3 loop: CSVGHRLAGDYEQYF.

This chain connects TRBV9 to TRBJ1-2; TCRdb returns TRBD1, unconfirmable since there is no DNA. The germline V gene encodes CDR1 SGDLS and CDR2 YYNGEE. CDR3 length: 15 amino acids. CDR3 sequence reads: CASSGGGTVYYGYTF.